The table lists the clone carrying this T cell receptor (beta chain) with many counts. The antigen is undetermined. The sample originates from a study of early T cells in non-severe SARS-CoV-2 infection. The wider study: Chains were unpaired, as sequencing was done on bulk RNA from unsorted whole blood. Study results and caveats: Private and CD4 specificities were missed by VDJdb matching, which favored anti-spike CD8 responses.

With 5 bases removed from V and 6 bases from J, the gap between germline ends came to 15 bases. The CDR3 extends over 13 amino acids. The germline V gene encodes CDR1 DFQATT and CDR2 SNEGSKA (reference sequence). Individual cDNA molecules carried attached unique molecular identifiers. Each CDR3 protein gets one entry after TCRdb re-called the 5' RACE reads with MiXCR. In the table there are 40,000 to 55,000 distinct CDR3 sequences, 4% to 4.5% of which are singletons. The TCR sequence derives from an adult who was a healthcare worker with PCR-confirmed SARS-CoV-2 infection or an uninfected control (not recorded which). The sequenced sample consisted of whole blood. This sequence joins TRBV20-1 and TRBJ2-3; D tentatively reads TRBD1 or TRBD2 (5 bases each). The CDR3 sequence: CSAAPGAGDTQYF. The CDR3 bases are TGCAGTGCTGCCCCCGGGGCAGGGGATACGCAGTATTTT.